What follows are 16 T cell receptor beta chains derived from one specimen sequenced in a study of blood T cell repertoires in COVID-19. The table came from immunoSEQ multiplex PCR; TCRdb's copy has only in-frame clones and leaves some out. The sample has about 180,000 clones, more than 70% seen once; the top ten hold approximately 2.7%. Sequenced: peripheral blood. The origin of the receptors is a man in his forties with active or convalescent COVID-19.

This chain joins TRBV4-1 and TRBJ2-1; TRBD2 aligns across 8 bases. The germline CDR1 and CDR2 sequences are MGHRA and YSYEKL. The CDR3 extends over 13 amino acids. V was clipped by 3 bases and J by 11 bases; unmatched bases: 6. The CDR3 here is CASSQWAGGQQFF. The CDR3 DNA is TGCGCCAGCAGCCAGTGGGCGGGGGGCCAGCAGTTCTTC.

The chain has TRBV6-2 or TRBV6-3 and TRBJ1-5, with D tentatively TRBD1 (5 bases). Germline-derived CDR1 and CDR2 are MNHEY and SVGEGT. The CDR3 covers 18 residues. Trimming cost V 4 bases and J 0 bases, with 19 bases left between them. The CDR3 is CASSSQSAGTYSNQPQHF. For the CDR3, the DNA is TGTGCCAGCAGTTCTCAATCCGCAGGGACTTATAGCAATCAGCCCCAGCATTTT.

V and J are TRBV18 and TRBJ1-2, with unresolved D. Germline loops: CDR1 KGHSH, CDR2 LQKENI. The V end lost 2 bases, the J end lost 5 bases, and 9 bases lay between the germline ends. CDR3 size: 13 residues. Here the CDR3 reads CASSPGSGYGYTF. The CDR3 region has the DNA TGTGCCAGCTCACCAGGATCGGGGTATGGCTACACCTTC.

The rearrangement uses TRBV7-8 and TRBJ1-2, with D perhaps TRBD1 (6 bases). Trimming removed 3 bases at V and 8 bases at J, with 16 bases between. Germline values: CDR1 SGHVS, CDR2 FQNEAQ. This CDR3 spans 14 amino acids. The chain's CDR3 is CASSFRGAERGYTF. Written as DNA, the CDR3 is TGTGCCAGCAGCTTTCGGGGGGCGGAACGCGGCTACACCTTC.

This chain joins TRBV27 and TRBJ1-2, with 9 bases aligning to TRBD1. The V and J ends lost 8 bases and 1 base, in that order; junction bases with no gene match: 11. Germline V lookup: CDR1 MNHEY, CDR2 SMNVEV (reference sequence). The CDR3 is 16 amino acids. The CDR3 sequence is CASGLRPGQGNYGYTF. For the CDR3, the DNA is TGTGCCAGCGGACTAAGGCCGGGACAGGGTAACTATGGCTACACCTTC.

V gene TRBV6-5 combines with J gene TRBJ1-2, with D perhaps TRBD1 (5 bases). The CDR3 runs to 14 residues. Germline-derived CDR1 and CDR2 are MNHEY and SVGAGI. Trimming stripped 10 bases from V and 10 bases from J, with 25 bases between. The DNA of the CDR3 is TGTGCCACCCAATTAGGGCAGGGTAGATCGTTCTACACCTTC. Translation: CATQLGQGRSFYTF.

The V gene is TRBV27, the J gene TRBJ1-2; D ambiguous. Trimming cost V 3 bases and J 6 bases, with 11 bases left between them. Germline V lookup: CDR1 MNHEY, CDR2 SMNVEV (reference sequence). CDR3 size: 13 residues. CDR3 bases: TGTGCCAGCAGTTTTCGTCCCGTAGATGGCTACACCTTC. Encoded protein: CASSFRPVDGYTF.

The chain joins TRBV25-1 to TRBJ2-1; tentative D call: TRBD2 (6 bases). CDR1 MGHDK and CDR2 SYGVNS come from the germline V gene. The CDR3 totals 14 residues. V lost 7 bases to trimming and J lost 1 base, with 11 bases between them. DNA for the CDR3: TGTGCCAGCATTTCGGCGGGATCCTACAATGAGCAGTTCTTC. It yields the protein CASISAGSYNEQFF.

This chain joins TRBV4-3 and TRBJ2-2; the match to TRBD2 covers 9 bases. With V trimmed by 0 bases and J by 3 bases, 5 bases remained unmatched. The CDR3 runs 17 residues. The germline V gene encodes CDR1 LGHNA and CDR2 YSLEER. CDR3 amino acids: CASSQDRAGGYTGELFF. CDR3 DNA: TGCGCCAGCAGCCAAGATCGGGCGGGGGGGTACACCGGGGAGCTGTTTTTT.

The V call is TRBV30, the J call TRBJ1-2; a weak D match, TRBD1 (5 bases). This CDR3 spans 13 amino acids. Germline loops: CDR1 GTSNPN, CDR2 SVGIG (reference sequence). V was trimmed by 4 bases and J by 0 bases, leaving 9 bases between them. The CDR3 coding sequence is TGTGCCTGGACAGGGCGGACTAACTATGGCTACACCTTC. Translation gives CAWTGRTNYGYTF.

The genes are TRBV6-2 or TRBV6-3 and TRBJ1-5; a weak D match, TRBD1 (5 bases). Germline V gives CDR1 MNHEY, CDR2 SVGEGT. V gave up 1 base and J gave up 5 bases, with 21 bases separating them. The CDR3 contains 18 residues. The CDR3 protein is CASSYFLGLGGEHQPQHF. CDR3 DNA sequence: TGTGCCAGCAGTTACTTTCTGGGGCTGGGGGGAGAGCATCAGCCCCAGCATTTT.

Of note for this clone: This sample also contains other DNA sequences that code for the same CDR3. J is TRBJ1-3 and V is TRBV30; the D is unclear. Germline V gene sequence: CDR1 GTSNPN, CDR2 SVGIG (reference sequence). This CDR3 region has 13 residues. The V end was cut by 3 bases, the J end by 0 bases, with 6 bases between. CDR3 coding DNA: TGTGCCTGGAGGACACCCTCTGGAAACACCATATATTTT. Amino acids: CAWRTPSGNTIYF. The whole variable domain, remainder taken from reference TRBV30 and TRBJ1-3, is SQTIHQWPATLVQPVGSPLSLECTVEGTSNPNLYWYRQAAGRGLQLLFYSVGIGQISSEVPQNLSASRPQDRQFILSSKKLLLSDSGFYLCAWRTPSGNTIYFGEGSWLTVV.

The chain is built from TRBV29-1 and TRBJ2-5, with D maybe TRBD2 (6 bases). Germline values: CDR1 SQVTM, CDR2 ANQGSEA. The CDR3 is made up of 13 amino acids. V lost 3 bases, J lost 2 bases, and 10 bases lay in between. CDR3 nucleotide sequence: TGCAGCGTTGAGGAGGGGTGGCAAGAGACCCAGTACTTC. Protein product: CSVEEGWQETQYF.

V is TRBV7-8 and J is TRBJ1-5; 9 bases are a match to TRBD1. Germline V gene sequence: CDR1 SGHVS, CDR2 FQNEAQ. The CDR3 is 14 residues long. V shed 5 bases and J 5 bases; nucleotides not matched to a gene: 4. CDR3 sequence (DNA): TGTGCCAGCAGCCCCCACAGGGGGCATCAGCCCCAGCATTTT. Translated: CASSPHRGHQPQHF. Full variable domain (missing parts from reference TRBV7-8 and TRBJ1-5): GAGVSQSPRYKVAKRGQDVALRCDPISGHVSLFWYQQALGQGPEFLTYFQNEAQLDKSGLPSDRFFAERPEGSVSTLKIQRTQQEDSAVYLCASSPHRGHQPQHFGDGTRLSIL.

The chain carries TRBV5-8 and TRBJ2-1; D perhaps matches TRBD1 (5 bases). V lost 5 bases, J lost 2 bases, and 17 bases lay in between. The CDR3 spans 16 residues. Germline V gene lookup returns CDR1 SGHTS and CDR2 YDEGEE. CDR3 region: CASRAWGQATYNEQFF. The CDR3 coding sequence is TGTGCCAGCAGAGCTTGGGGCCAGGCCACCTACAATGAGCAGTTCTTC.

The table lists this clone with a count of one. The genes are TRBV10-3 and TRBJ1-2, with 9 bases lining up with TRBD1. Germline assignment: CDR1 ENHRY and CDR2 SYGVKD. J was trimmed by 6 bases and V by 6 bases; bases with no gene match: 14. The CDR3 spans 16 residues. Here the CDR3 reads CAIRRTGALEENGYTF. The CDR3 DNA reads as TGTGCCATCAGACGGACAGGGGCGTTGGAAGAAAATGGCTACACCTTC.